This paragraph reports one TCR beta chain. Authors' analysis steps: Reference gene primer amplification in the assay estimated nucleated cell counts. TCRdb's copy holds only in-frame clones and misses some; the assay was immunoSEQ multiplex PCR. The V and J calls and clone size were taken over from that table, and D and trimming were inferred from the DNA. The sample carries 200,000 to 300,000 clones, more than 80% recorded once. This specimen belongs to a study of blood T cell repertoires in COVID-19. Study as a whole: The United States, Italy and Spain supplied acute and convalescent COVID-19 samples. The cDNA or gDNA used as material had been derived from T cells, B-cell-depleted T cells, or PBMCs.

Germline assignment: CDR1 KGHSH and CDR2 LQKENI. CDR3 length equals 15 residues. Trimming removed 3 bases from V and 2 bases from J; junction bases left unmatched: 4. This chain joins TRBV18 and TRBJ2-5; TRBD2 aligns across 9 bases. The clonotype was recovered from a woman between 40 and 50 years old with acute or convalescent COVID-19. Material for sequencing was peripheral blood. The CDR3 nucleotides read TGTGCCAGCTCACCTTTTCTAGCGGGGCAAGAGACCCAGTACTTC. Translating gives CASSPFLAGQETQYF.